By share, the clone carrying this T cell receptor beta chain ranks as medium-sized. What it recognizes is unknown. This record comes from a study of T cell repertoires in aging, cancer and after chemotherapy. Study outcomes and limitations: In cancer patients, declining TCR diversity with age involved lost richness and lost evenness.

Multiplex touch-down PCR with TRB-A/B primers amplified rearranged V-D-J TRB sequences. TCRdb reprocessed the multiplex PCR reads via MiXCR and lists one record per CDR3 protein. The repertoire holds about 9,200 distinct CDR3 sequences, 34% seen once, with around 3.4% in the top ten. The template was genomic DNA from peripheral blood, not RNA. This CDR3 has 13 residues. The ends lost 10 bases at V and 4 bases at J; junction bases unmatched: 6. Per germline, CDR1 LNHDA and CDR2 SQIVND (reference sequence). Sequences were obtained from blood. The genes are TRBV19 and TRBJ1-3, with 8 bases matching TRBD1. The receptor's source is a human donor in good health. The CDR3 DNA is TGTGCCACGGGACAGGCCTTAGGAAACACCATATATTTT. Residues: CATGQALGNTIYF.